The 6 T cell receptor beta chains in this list originate from one sample, sequenced in a study of OX40 agonist ivuxolimab in advanced cancers. The method was the immunoSEQ multiplex PCR assay. TCRdb mirrors the immuneACCESS table, restricted to in-frame sequences. Some clones are absent from its copies; in checked studies, under half trace to an unresolved V gene, and the reason for the others is unknown. Present in this sample are approximately 58,000 clones, approximately 85% of which were seen just once. Of the sample, about 4.5% is held by the ten largest clones. The sequencing used CD4+ or CD8+ T cells sorted from blood, collected in a trial of the OX40 agonist ivuxolimab. The receptors were sampled from an adult with an advanced solid tumor such as melanoma, head and neck, liver or kidney cancer.

The chain combines TRBV30 with TRBJ2-2, with TRBD2 matching over 10 bases. The V gene's germline CDR1 is GTSNPN and CDR2 SVGIG (reference sequence). The V gene end was trimmed by 1 base and the J gene end by 6 bases; junction bases not matched to a gene: 5. CDR3 length: 15 residues. The CDR3 reads CAWSGPGLAAGELFF. Written as DNA, the CDR3 is TGTGCCTGGAGTGGCCCCGGACTAGCGGCCGGGGAGCTGTTTTTT.

The chain couples TRBV7-6 to TRBJ2-7; 10 bases agree with TRBD1. Trimming removed 0 bases from V and 2 bases from J; junction bases left unmatched: 10. Germline V lookup: CDR1 SGHVS, CDR2 FNYEAQ. This CDR3 region has 18 residues. The CDR3: CASSLAAEWDRGPYEQYF. In DNA form, the CDR3 reads TGTGCCAGCAGCTTAGCGGCGGAATGGGACAGGGGACCCTACGAGCAGTACTTC.

This clone was seen just once. The chain couples TRBV7-9 to TRBJ2-1, with 12 bases matching TRBD2. The CDR3 is 15 amino acids. V gave up 5 bases and J gave up 4 bases; unmatched junction bases: 3. Germline V lookup: CDR1 SEHNR, CDR2 FQNEAQ (reference sequence). The CDR3 DNA sequence: TGTGCCAGCAGCCTTGGACTAGCGGGATACAATGAGCAGTTCTTC. Protein: CASSLGLAGYNEQFF.

This chain uses TRBV10-2 with TRBJ2-5; D call uncertain. The germline V gene encodes CDR1 WSHSY and CDR2 SAAADI. The CDR3 covers 13 residues. V lost 3 bases and J 4 bases, leaving 9 bases between the germline ends. CDR3 nucleotide sequence: TGCGCCAGCAGTGATGGGCAGAGAGAGACCCAGTACTTC. This sequence encodes CASSDGQRETQYF.

The chain links TRBV4-3 to TRBJ1-4; a weak D match, TRBD1 (5 bases). Germline V gives CDR1 LGHNA, CDR2 YSLEER. The CDR3 is 17 residues long. Trimming pared 0 bases from V and 4 bases from J, leaving 15 bases between. CDR3 region: CASSQEGSGTFNEKLFF. As DNA, the CDR3 is TGCGCCAGCAGCCAAGAAGGCTCCGGGACTTTTAATGAAAAACTGTTTTTT.

V is TRBV7-9 and J is TRBJ1-4, with D perhaps matching TRBD1 (5 bases). V was pared by 0 bases and J by 6 bases, with 8 bases between. This CDR3 has 14 amino acids. Germline CDR1 is SEHNR and CDR2 is FQNEAQ (reference sequence). This CDR3 is CASSLAGVDEKLFF. The CDR3 nucleotides are TGTGCCAGCAGCTTAGCGGGGGTTGATGAAAAACTGTTTTTT.